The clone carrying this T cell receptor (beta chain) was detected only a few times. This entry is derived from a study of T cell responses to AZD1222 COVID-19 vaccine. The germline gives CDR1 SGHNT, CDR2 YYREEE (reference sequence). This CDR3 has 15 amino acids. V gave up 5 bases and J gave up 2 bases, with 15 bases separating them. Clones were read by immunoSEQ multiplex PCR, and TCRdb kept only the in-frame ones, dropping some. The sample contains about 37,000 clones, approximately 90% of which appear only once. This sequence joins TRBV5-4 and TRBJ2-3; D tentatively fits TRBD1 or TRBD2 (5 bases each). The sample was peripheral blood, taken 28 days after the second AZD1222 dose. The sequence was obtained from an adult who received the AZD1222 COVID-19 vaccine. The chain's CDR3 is CASRLPGTPTDTQYF. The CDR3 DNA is TGTGCCAGCAGACTCCCCGGGACCCCCACAGATACGCAGTATTTT.